Listed below are T cell receptor beta chains from one sample, sequenced in a study of T cells in localized non-small cell lung cancer. Profiled with immunoSEQ multiplex PCR; TCRdb holds only in-frame clones, not every one. This sample has some 38,000 clones; about nine tenths occur once, and the top ten carry around 6.1%. Source: peripheral blood mononuclear cells, taken before any cancer treatment. All receptors derive from a male donor aged 60 or over with stage II lung adenocarcinoma. CDR3s include the opening cysteine and the closing phenylalanine or tryptophan. A D gene is named only where the DNA matches it firmly. Clone size is given for some rows only: seen once, a few or many times, or a class if the clone is expanded.

v_gene,d_gene,j_gene,abundance,CDR3aa,CDR3nt
TRBV30,-,TRBJ1-5,once,CAWSQDSRAQPQHF,TGTGCCTGGAGTCAAGACAGCCGGGCTCAGCCCCAGCATTTT
TRBV7-2,-,TRBJ2-2,-,CASSSWTPRTGELFF,TGTGCCAGCAGCTCCTGGACTCCCCGTACCGGGGAGCTGTTTTTT
TRBV19,-,TRBJ1-3,-,CASSTRQGNTIYF,TGTGCCAGTAGTACCCGACAGGGAAACACCATATATTTT
TRBV14,-,TRBJ2-7,-,CASSPRTGRNYEQYF,TGTGCCAGCAGCCCCCGGACTGGACGGAACTACGAGCAGTACTTC
TRBV18,TRBD1,TRBJ1-4,-,CASSRQGSEKLFF,TGTGCCAGCTCGCGACAGGGTTCGGAAAAACTGTTTTTT
TRBV14,TRBD1,TRBJ2-2,-,CASSQGPDRGLPGELFF,TGTGCCAGCAGCCAAGGCCCGGACAGGGGATTACCCGGGGAGCTGTTTTTT
TRBV7-2,-,TRBJ2-7,-,CASSLIGASYEQYF,TGTGCCAGCAGCTTAATAGGGGCCTCCTACGAGCAGTACTTC
TRBV4-3,-,TRBJ1-1,-,CASSPFTTGDESPEAFF,TGCGCCAGCAGCCCTTTCACGACTGGGGACGAAAGCCCTGAAGCTTTCTTT
TRBV11-3,-,TRBJ2-3,-,CASSSRGAVGTDTQYF,TGTGCCAGCAGCTCCAGGGGAGCCGTGGGCACAGATACGCAGTATTTT
TRBV5-1,-,TRBJ2-2,-,CASSLEGNTGELFF,TGCGCCAGCAGCTTGGAGGGAAACACCGGGGAGCTGTTTTTT
TRBV5-1,-,TRBJ2-1,-,CASSLGSPSYNEQFF,TGCGCCAGCAGCTTGGGCAGTCCCTCCTACAATGAGCAGTTCTTC
TRBV5-1,-,TRBJ2-1,-,CASTLEPFGTNEQFF,TGCGCCAGCACCTTGGAACCCTTCGGGACCAATGAGCAGTTCTTC
TRBV5-6,-,TRBJ1-5,-,CASSTGTRGQPQHF,TGTGCCAGCAGTACTGGGACCCGAGGGCAGCCCCAGCATTTT
TRBV11-2,TRBD1,TRBJ2-3,-,CASRPGRGQGADTQYF,TGTGCCAGCAGACCCGGGCGTGGACAGGGGGCAGATACGCAGTATTTT
TRBV28,-,TRBJ2-7,-,CASPPSGGAAFGEQYF,TGTGCCAGCCCCCCATCGGGCGGGGCAGCGTTTGGCGAGCAGTACTTC
TRBV5-1,-,TRBJ1-4,-,CASSKDEKLFF,TGTGCCAGCAGCAAGGACGAAAAACTGTTTTTT
TRBV5-1,-,TRBJ1-2,few,CASSLVPGDGYTF,TGCGCCAGCAGCTTGGTGCCAGGGGATGGCTACACCTTC